Listed below are T cell receptor beta chains from one sample, sequenced in a study of cytomegalovirus exposure and HLA in healthy donors. This table comes from immunoSEQ multiplex PCR, and its TCRdb copy is limited to in-frame clones, with some not included. The table has more than 100,000 clones, about 73% seen once. The sample comprised PBMCs. Receptor source: a woman aged 40-49 years in good health and CMV-seropositive. CDR3s include the opening cysteine and the closing phenylalanine or tryptophan. The D gene is left open where the match is weak. Expanded clones get a size class; other rows say once, few or many, or leave the size out.

V gene,clone size,J gene,D gene,CDR3 DNA,CDR3 protein
TRBV10-3,-,TRBJ1-1,TRBD1,TGTGCCATCACCAGGGGGCAGATGAACACTGAAGCTTTCTTT,CAITRGQMNTEAFF
TRBV4-1,once,TRBJ1-6,-,TGCGCCAGCAGCCAAGATAGGGGGAAGGGGTCCCATAATTCACCCCTCCACTTT,CASSQDRGKGSHNSPLHF
TRBV5-1,-,TRBJ1-2,-,TGCGCCAGCAGCTTGGATCAACAGAACTATGGCTACACCTTC,CASSLDQQNYGYTF
TRBV19,-,TRBJ1-1,TRBD1,TGTGCCACCGGGACAGGGCTGACTAGGAACACTGAAGCTTTCTTT,CATGTGLTRNTEAFF
TRBV9,-,TRBJ2-3,-,TGTGCCAGCAGCGCGAGGACAAGAAGCACAGATACGCAGTATTTT,CASSARTRSTDTQYF
TRBV7-2,few,TRBJ1-1,-,TGTGCCAGCAGCTTATCTGCGGCAGGGTCTAGCACTGAAGCTTTCTTT,CASSLSAAGSSTEAFF
TRBV4-3,once,TRBJ1-2,TRBD1,TGCGCCAGCAGCCAAGAACATAAACAGGGGAACTATGGCTACACCTTC,CASSQEHKQGNYGYTF
TRBV7-3,-,TRBJ2-7,-,TGTGCCAGCAGCTTAACAGGACAGACCTACGAGCAGTACTTC,CASSLTGQTYEQYF
TRBV5-4,-,TRBJ2-5,TRBD1,TGTGCCAGCAGTCCCGGGACAGGGAGGGGGGTCGGGGAGACCCAGTACTTC,CASSPGTGRGVGETQYF
TRBV19,few,TRBJ1-4,TRBD1,TGTGCCAGTAGTCCCGGGACAGGGACTAATGAAAAACTGTTTTTT,CASSPGTGTNEKLFF
TRBV9,-,TRBJ1-1,-,TGTGCCAGCAGCCCCCAAGCGGGAGGGACTGAAGCTTTCTTT,CASSPQAGGTEAFF
TRBV7-2,-,TRBJ2-5,-,TGTGCCAGCAGCTTAGGGGGGGGCCAGGAGACCCAGTACTTC,CASSLGGGQETQYF
TRBV19,-,TRBJ1-5,-,TGTGCCAGTAGTATAGATCGTTGGCCCCAGCATTTT,CASSIDRWPQHF
TRBV5-6,-,TRBJ2-7,TRBD2,TGTGCCAGCAGCTTGGTTAGCGGGAACTACGAGCAGTACTTC,CASSLVSGNYEQYF
TRBV11-2,few,TRBJ2-7,TRBD2,TGTGCCAGCAGCTTAGGTCTAGCGGGGGTCTACGAGCAGTACTTC,CASSLGLAGVYEQYF
TRBV7-2,-,TRBJ1-2,TRBD1,TGTGCCAGCAGCTTCCCGGACAGGGCGGATGGCTACACCTTC,CASSFPDRADGYTF
TRBV9,-,TRBJ1-6,-,TGTGCCAGCAGCGTAGGGGCGTCTAATTCACCCCTCCACTTT,CASSVGASNSPLHF
TRBV9,-,TRBJ1-4,-,TGTGCCAGCAGCGTAGCCGGACAGCTTAATGAAAAACTGTTTTTT,CASSVAGQLNEKLFF
TRBV5-1,once,TRBJ1-2,-,TGCGCCAGCAGGAACAGCATTAACTATGGCTACACCTTC,CASRNSINYGYTF
TRBV19,few,TRBJ2-1,TRBD1,TGTGCCAGTAGTACGGGGCCCTACAGGGGTCCAAATGAGCAGTTCTTC,CASSTGPYRGPNEQFF
TRBV5-4,-,TRBJ2-7,TRBD2,TGTGCCAGCAGCCGACCGGGACTAGAAGACGAGCAGTACTTC,CASSRPGLEDEQYF
TRBV7-2,-,TRBJ1-5,-,TGTGCCAGCAGCTTAGGATCTGGGGGCGATCAGCCCCAGCATTTT,CASSLGSGGDQPQHF
TRBV9,-,TRBJ2-6,-,TGTGCCAGCAGCGTAGTTTTTGGGGGGGCCTCTGGGGCCAACGTCCTGACTTTC,CASSVVFGGASGANVLTF
TRBV15,-,TRBJ1-5,TRBD1,TGTGCCACCAGCAGAGATTTGAGGACAGGAGCGTATAGCAATCAGCCCCAGCATTTT,CATSRDLRTGAYSNQPQHF
TRBV5-4,-,TRBJ2-3,TRBD2,TGTGCCAGCAGCCGACTAGCGGGGGGGCGTGGGCTGGGCACAGATACGCAGTATTTT,CASSRLAGGRGLGTDTQYF
TRBV7-2,-,TRBJ1-2,-,TGTGCCAGCAGCCCCAACACAGGTGTCTATGGCTACACCTTC,CASSPNTGVYGYTF
TRBV5-1,-,TRBJ2-1,TRBD2,TGCGCCAGCACCTACGGACTAGCGGGGACCTACAATGAGCAGTTCTTC,CASTYGLAGTYNEQFF
TRBV7-2,few,TRBJ1-5,TRBD1,TGTGCCAGCAGCGCCCGACAGGGGGGAAGCAATCAGCCCCAGCATTTT,CASSARQGGSNQPQHF